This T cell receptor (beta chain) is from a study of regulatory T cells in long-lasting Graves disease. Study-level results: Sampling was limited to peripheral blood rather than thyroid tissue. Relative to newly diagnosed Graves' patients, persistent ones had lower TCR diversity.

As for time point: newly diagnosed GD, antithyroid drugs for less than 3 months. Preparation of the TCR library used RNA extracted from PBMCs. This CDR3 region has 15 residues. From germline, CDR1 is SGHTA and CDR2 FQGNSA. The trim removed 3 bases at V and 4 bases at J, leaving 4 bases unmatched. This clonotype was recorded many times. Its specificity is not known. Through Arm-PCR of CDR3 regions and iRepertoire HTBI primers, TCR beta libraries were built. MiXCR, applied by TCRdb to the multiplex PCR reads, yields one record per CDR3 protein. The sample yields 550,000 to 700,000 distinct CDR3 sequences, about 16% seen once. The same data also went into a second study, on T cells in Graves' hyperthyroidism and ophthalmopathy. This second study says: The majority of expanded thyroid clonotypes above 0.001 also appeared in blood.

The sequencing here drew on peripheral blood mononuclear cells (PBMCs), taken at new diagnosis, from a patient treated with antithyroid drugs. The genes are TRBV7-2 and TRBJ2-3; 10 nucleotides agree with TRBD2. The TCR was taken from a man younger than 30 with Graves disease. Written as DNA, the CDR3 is TGTGCCAGCAGCTTTGGGACTAGCGTCCCAGATACGCAGTATTTT. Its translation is CASSFGTSVPDTQYF.